Listed below are T cell receptor beta chains from one sample, sequenced in a study of graft-versus-host responses after intestinal transplantation. TCRdb's copy holds only in-frame clones and misses some; the assay was immunoSEQ multiplex PCR. The data show about 29,000 clones, with roughly 87% seen just once and roughly 11% held by the top ten. The source was PBMCs, collected around 62 weeks after intestinal transplantation. The source of these receptors is a human patient who received an intestinal transplant, so some T cells may come from the graft donor. CDR3s include the opening cysteine and the closing phenylalanine or tryptophan. A D gene is named only where the DNA matches it firmly. Clone size appears in some rows only: once, few, many, or a class for an expanded clone.

>.|TRBJ2-3|.|TRBV9
TGTGCCAGCAGCGTAGGTGGTAGCCTCACAGATACGCAGTATTTT
CASSVGGSLTDTQYF
>.|TRBJ2-3|TRBD2|TRBV7-3
TGTGCCAGCAGCTTAGGAGCGGGAGGGGTGGATACGCAGTATTTT
CASSLGAGGVDTQYF
>once|TRBJ2-7|TRBD2|TRBV2
TGTGCCTGCACAACTAGCGGGGGGGCCTACGAGCAGTACTTC
CACTTSGGAYEQYF
>.|TRBJ2-7|TRBD1|TRBV30
TGTGCCTGGAGTGTGGGACAGGGTCCCCACGAGCAGTACTTC
CAWSVGQGPHEQYF
>.|TRBJ1-2|.|TRBV5-1
TGCGCCAGCAGCTCCACGTCAACCGGCTATGGCTACACCTTC
CASSSTSTGYGYTF
>.|TRBJ2-2|.|TRBV6-5
TGTGCCAGCAGTTACCTGCAGGGGGGAACCGGGGAGCTGTTTTTT
CASSYLQGGTGELFF
>.|TRBJ2-5|.|TRBV7-2
TGTGCCAGCAGCTTTGGGAAAATTGAGACCCAGTACTTC
CASSFGKIETQYF
>.|TRBJ2-7|.|TRBV4-2
TGTGCCAGCAGCCAAGATTATAGCTACGAGCAGTACTTC
CASSQDYSYEQYF
>.|TRBJ1-2|.|TRBV10-3
TGTGCCACCAAGGAGATTGGGGGAATCTATGGCTACACCTTC
CATKEIGGIYGYTF
>few|TRBJ1-4|TRBD1|TRBV27
TGTGCCAGCAGTTCACTACAGGGGGATAGGACTAATGAAAAACTGTTTTTT
CASSSLQGDRTNEKLFF
>.|TRBJ2-1|TRBD2|TRBV7-9
TGTGCCAGCAGCTTAGTTCGACTAGCGGGGGTCAATGAGCAGTTCTTC
CASSLVRLAGVNEQFF
>.|TRBJ2-7|.|TRBV11-3
TGTGCCAGCAGCTTACCCCAGGACTCCTACGAGCAGTACTTC
CASSLPQDSYEQYF
>.|TRBJ1-1|.|TRBV28
TGTGCCAGCAGTTTATTGATCGTTTTCAAAAACACTGAAGCTTTCTTT
CASSLLIVFKNTEAFF
>.|TRBJ1-1|.|TRBV6-6
TGTGCCAGCAGGCTGACCCCCGCCGGGGGTGAAGCTTTCTTT
CASRLTPAGGEAFF
>.|TRBJ2-3|.|TRBV27
TGTGCCAGCGCGGAGGGGCCTGCTAGCACAGATACGCAGTATTTT
CASAEGPASTDTQYF
>.|TRBJ1-4|.|TRBV7-8
TGTGCCAGCAGCATAAAGGGTGAAAAACTGTTTTTT
CASSIKGEKLFF
>once|TRBJ1-2|.|TRBV7-2
TGTGCCAGCAGCTTAGTAGCCTCACTCCACAGGGACTATGGCTACACCTTC
CASSLVASLHRDYGYTF
>.|TRBJ2-3|TRBD1|TRBV7-2
TGTGCCAGCAGCCCGACAGGGGGCGCTGGCACAGATACGCAGTATTTT
CASSPTGGAGTDTQYF
>few|TRBJ1-4|.|TRBV19
TGTGCCAGTGGGGTTCCCCTCACTAATGAAAAACTGTTTTTT
CASGVPLTNEKLFF